This T cell receptor beta chain was sequenced in a study of blood T cell repertoires in COVID-19. Clinical history reported by participants formed the basis on which cohorts were assigned. In Cohort 3, a recovered donor had either two negative PCRs, clearance, or symptom resolution. Libraries were prepared by immunoSEQ multiplex PCR; TCRdb keeps only in-frame clonotypes and omits some of them. The sample gives 240,000 or so clones, around 86% of which show up once; 2% to 2.5% is in the top ten. Germline CDR1 reads MNHEY; CDR2 reads SVGAGI. CDR3 size: 15 residues. V gave up 5 bases and J gave up 2 bases; unmatched junction bases: 5.

This TCR came from a woman aged 45-65 years who had recovered from COVID-19. The source material was PBMCs or T cells enriched from blood (not recorded which). The chain employs TRBV6-5 and TRBJ2-4; 8 bases match TRBD1. The CDR3 coding sequence is TGTGCCAGCAGTAAGGACAGGGCCCCCAAAAACATTCAGTACTTC. Protein: CASSKDRAPKNIQYF.